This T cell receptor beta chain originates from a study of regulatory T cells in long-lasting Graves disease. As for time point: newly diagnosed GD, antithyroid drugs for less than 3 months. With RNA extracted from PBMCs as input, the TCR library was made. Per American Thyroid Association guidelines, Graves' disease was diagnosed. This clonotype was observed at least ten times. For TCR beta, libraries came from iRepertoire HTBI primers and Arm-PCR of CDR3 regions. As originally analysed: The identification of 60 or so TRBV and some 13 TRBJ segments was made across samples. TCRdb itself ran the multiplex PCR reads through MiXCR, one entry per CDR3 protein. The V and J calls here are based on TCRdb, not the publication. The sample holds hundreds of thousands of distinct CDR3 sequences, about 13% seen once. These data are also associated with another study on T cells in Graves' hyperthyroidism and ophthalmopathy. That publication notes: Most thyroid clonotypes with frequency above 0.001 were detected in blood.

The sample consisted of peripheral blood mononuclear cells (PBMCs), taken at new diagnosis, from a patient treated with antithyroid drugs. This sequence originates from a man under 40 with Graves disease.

The CDR3 here is CASTPRTSGRAYEQFF. CDR3 nucleotide sequence: TGTGCCAGCACTCCCCGGACTAGCGGGAGGGCTTATGAGCAGTTCTTC. The chain recombines TRBV6-2 or TRBV6-3 with TRBJ2-1, with 15 bases fitting TRBD2. The V gene's germline CDR1 is MNHEY and CDR2 SVGEGT. V lost 7 bases and J lost 8; bases outside the gene matches: 9. This CDR3 contains 16 residues.